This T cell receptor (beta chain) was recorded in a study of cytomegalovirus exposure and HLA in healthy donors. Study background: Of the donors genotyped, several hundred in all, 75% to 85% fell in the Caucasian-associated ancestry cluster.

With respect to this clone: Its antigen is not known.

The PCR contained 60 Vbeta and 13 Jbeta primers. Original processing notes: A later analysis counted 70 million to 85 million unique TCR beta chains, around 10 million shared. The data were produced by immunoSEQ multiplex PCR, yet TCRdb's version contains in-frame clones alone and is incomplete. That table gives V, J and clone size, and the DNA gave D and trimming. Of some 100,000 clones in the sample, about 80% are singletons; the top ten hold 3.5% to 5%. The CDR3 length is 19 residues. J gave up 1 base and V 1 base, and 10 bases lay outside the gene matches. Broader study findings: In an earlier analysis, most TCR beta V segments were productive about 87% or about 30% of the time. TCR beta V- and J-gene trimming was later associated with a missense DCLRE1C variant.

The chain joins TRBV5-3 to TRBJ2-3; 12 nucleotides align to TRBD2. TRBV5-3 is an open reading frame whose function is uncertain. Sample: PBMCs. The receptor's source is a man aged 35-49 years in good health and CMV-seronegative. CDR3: CARSLTSGGPRWGTDTQYF. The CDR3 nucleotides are TGTGCCAGAAGCTTGACTAGCGGGGGGCCAAGATGGGGCACAGATACGCAGTATTTT.